The subject of this entry is one T cell receptor beta chain. Its antigen target is currently unknown. It has no much larger one-base neighbor in the sample; base qualities were not kept. The data were obtained in a study of PD-1 blockade in classical Hodgkin lymphoma (dated by TCRdb to about 2020). Background on the whole study: Nivolumab dosing was 3 mg/kg intravenously every 2 weeks, continuing until either disease progression or unacceptable toxicity. The study used TCR beta sequencing and CyTOF to define a peripheral blood immune signature of response to PD-1 blockade in classical Hodgkin lymphoma. Paper-wide results and their limitations: Among trial patients, those achieving complete response had baseline diversity similar to that of newly diagnosed patients, while diversity was significantly lower in partial responders and progressors. Newly diagnosed patients were reported to have lower baseline TCR diversity than healthy donors, and relapsed/refractory patients were reported to have lower baseline TCR diversity still. The study was limited to a single clinical trial cohort, and causes of repertoire differences, possibly disease activity or prior therapy, remained undefined. Lower diversity was seen in patients whose nivolumab began less than 1 year after ASCT, and these patients were left out of later analyses so that immune reconstitution would not confound the results. By C4D1, a significant rise was seen in CD4+ TCR diversity but not in CD8+ TCR diversity (p=0.0027 vs p=0.16), and the rise was most apparent among complete responders (p=0.02).

According to the germline V gene, CDR1 reads SGHRS and CDR2 reads YFSETQ. V lost 4 bases and J lost 3 bases, and the count of bases not matched to a germline gene is 2. The CDR3 spans 15 residues, from the cysteine through the phenylalanine. Here the CDR3 DNA is all that survives: 45 bases in frame from base 1. The Qiagen DNeasy kit was used to extract genomic DNA from unsorted PBMCs and from the negatively selected CD4+ and CD8+ fractions. TCR beta CDR3 regions were amplified by immunoSEQ multiplex PCR using primers annealing to V and J segments. A synthetic immune receptor repertoire was used to minimize amplification bias, and any remaining bias was removed computationally after sequencing. In the authors' own workflow: Repertoire diversity was quantified as the Shannon entropy index using custom Python scripts. The unsorted, CD4+ and CD8+ repertoires were each analyzed separately, with the exception of combined analyses, where CD4+ and CD8+ sequences were merged in silico. Clonal expansion was defined as a frequency increase of at least 2-fold after treatment compared with C1D1, and clones undetected at baseline were assigned a pseudocount of 0.5. Singleton clones were defined as clones with 0 or 1 copy at C1D1, and non-singleton clones were defined as clones with 2 or more copies. Clones expanded in unsorted samples were assigned a CD4+, CD8+ or unknown annotation through matching of protein sequences in sorted samples from the same patient. Wilcoxon tests were applied to paired samples to test diversity changes from C1D1 to C4D1. TCRdb took over this immuneACCESS table, retaining in-frame rearrangements with V and J assigned. Such tables are incomplete; in checked studies, under half of the missing clones stem from an unresolved V gene, and the remainder is unexplained. V and J calls and clone size are as listed in that table; D and trimming were resolved from the DNA. The sample records around 91,000 clones, roughly 80% of which are singletons. The ten largest clones add up to roughly 16% of the sample.

In light of the paper, this sample's time point label describes: cycle 2 day 1 (C2D1) of nivolumab. Relapse after autologous stem cell transplantation had occurred in all trial patients, and cohorts A, B and C were distinguished by prior brentuximab vedotin exposure. The trial cohort included fewer than 60 patients with relapsed/refractory classical Hodgkin lymphoma, and each patient had a best overall response of complete response, partial response or progressive disease. Trial patients were treated with single-agent nivolumab in the multi-cohort phase II CheckMate 205 trial. An independent review committee assessed best overall response by applying the 2007 International Working Group response criteria. Trial PBMCs were collected just before the start of nivolumab (C1D1) and during therapy at cycle 2 day 1 and cycle 4 day 1. Peripheral blood was collected in 8 mL Vacutainer Cell Preparation Tubes, from which PBMCs were isolated by centrifugation and then cryopreserved.

The receptor comes from a human donor with classical Hodgkin lymphoma. The chain couples TRBV5-1 to TRBJ2-1, with 12 central nucleotides matching TRBD2. Sequencing used peripheral blood mononuclear cells (PBMCs), obtained before the second cycle of nivolumab. The CDR3 region reads CASSPGLAGYNEQFF. The DNA is TGCGCCAGCAGCCCGGGACTAGCGGGCTACAATGAGCAGTTCTTC.